The next 4 T cell receptor beta chains were all read from a single sample in a study of cytomegalovirus exposure and HLA in healthy donors. PCR was performed using 60 Vbeta and 13 Jbeta primers. Assay: immunoSEQ multiplex PCR; the TCRdb copy retains only in-frame clones and omits some. The data show 110,000 or so clones, with approximately 69% seen just once and 4% to 5% held by the top ten. Sequenced material: PBMCs. These receptors all come from a woman in her forties in good health and CMV-seropositive.

This clone was counted only a few times. One base away lies a much larger clone, so this may be a sequencing read error. This chain joins TRBV7-2 and TRBJ2-7, with a possible D match to TRBD2 (5 bases). From germline, CDR1 is SGHTA and CDR2 FQGNSA. V lost 11 bases, J lost 4 bases, and 15 bases lay in between. The CDR3 consists of 12 residues. The CDR3 region has the DNA TGTGCCGTTTCCGGGGAATGGTACGAGCAGTACTTC. Translation gives CAVSGEWYEQYF.

The chain carries TRBV19 and TRBJ1-5; D possibly corresponds to TRBD1 (6 bases). The CDR3 runs to 14 residues. The V gene's germline CDR1 is LNHDA and CDR2 SQIVND (reference sequence). The V end was cut by 2 bases, the J end by 7 bases, with 12 bases between. This chain's CDR3 is CASSISQGKQPQHF. The CDR3 coding sequence is TGTGCCAGTAGTATAAGTCAGGGGAAACAGCCCCAGCATTTT.

The chain combines TRBV19 with TRBJ1-3; D might be TRBD1 (5 bases). The germline V gene encodes CDR1 LNHDA and CDR2 SQIVND (reference sequence). Trimming stripped 7 bases from V and 2 bases from J, with 9 bases between. This CDR3 is 13 amino acids long. Here the CDR3 DNA reads TGTGCCAGTAAACAGGAGCCTGGAAACACCATATATTTT. Protein sequence: CASKQEPGNTIYF.

The genes are TRBV11-3 and TRBJ2-3; TRBD2 aligns across 11 bases. V shed 2 bases and J 1 base; nucleotides not matched to a gene: 5. Germline V gene lookup returns CDR1 SGHNT and CDR2 YENEEA. The CDR3 sequence is 17 residues long. CDR3 in amino acids: CASSLRGTSGGTDTQYF. DNA of the CDR3: TGTGCCAGCAGCTTACGTGGGACTAGCGGAGGCACAGATACGCAGTATTTT.